The T cell receptor beta chain described here comes from a study of PD-L1 blockade in urothelial cancer. This table comes from immunoSEQ multiplex PCR, and its TCRdb copy is limited to in-frame clones, with some not included. The repertoire holds 50,000 to 55,000 clones, with around 77% as singletons. The sequence was collected from a man aged 65-85 years with urothelial cancer. The input for sequencing was PBMCs, taken around atezolizumab (anti-PD-L1) treatment.

The chain's CDR3 is CASSQGTGEQYF. DNA for the CDR3: TGTGCCAGCTCACAAGGGACAGGTGAGCAGTACTTC. The gene calls are TRBV18 and TRBJ2-7, with 8 bases fitting TRBD1. The CDR3 runs to 12 residues. The V gene's germline CDR1 is KGHSH and CDR2 LQKENI. Unmatched junction bases numbered 3, after V lost 4 bases and J lost 7 bases.